This T cell receptor beta chain originates from a study of graft-versus-host responses after intestinal transplantation. Study findings and constraints: The presence of high graft-versus-host to host-versus-graft clonal ratios in allografts characterized patients with graft-donor T cell macrochimerism.

The CDR3 covers 16 residues. V lost 2 bases, J lost 2 bases, and 7 bases stayed unmatched. CDR1 is MNHNS and CDR2 is SASEGT in the germline V gene. As to this clone: As yet, its antigen is unknown.

Clones were sequenced by immunoSEQ multiplex PCR, and TCRdb holds only the in-frame ones, with some missing. The profile covers over 65,000 clones, with approximately 92% appearing a single time and approximately 0.7% taken by the ten largest. The receptor's source is a human patient who received an intestinal transplant, so some T cells may come from the graft donor. V gene TRBV6-1 combines with J gene TRBJ1-2; 8 bases map to TRBD1. The sequencing used PBMCs, collected 98 days after intestinal transplantation. CDR3 bases: TGTGCCAGCAGTGAACAGGACAGGGTTATCAACTATGGCTACACCTTC. This encodes CASSEQDRVINYGYTF.